A selection of T cell receptor beta chains follows, all from one sample in a study of beta chain features in type 1 diabetes. Sequenced by immunoSEQ multiplex PCR; TCRdb stores in-frame clones only, minus some. The sample lists about 140,000 clones, 6.5% to 8.5% occurring once. The specimen sequenced was central memory CD4+ T cells from blood. These receptor sequences come from a woman aged 25 to 39 in good health. The CDR3 runs from the conserved cysteine through the conserved F or W. D genes are given only for firm matches. Clone size appears in some rows only: once, few, many, or a class for an expanded clone.

V gene: TRBV21-1; CDR3 length: 17; D gene: NA; clone size: few; J gene: TRBJ2-1; CDR3 DNA: TGTGCCAGCAGCAAAAAGGGGTCGGGCAGGGGGCGGCATGAGCAGTTCTTC; CDR3 protein: CASSKKGSGRGRHEQFF
V gene: TRBV30; CDR3 length: 15; D gene: TRBD1; clone size: few; J gene: TRBJ2-7; CDR3 DNA: TGTGCCTGGAGTGGAAGGACAGGGTCGGTTGGTGAGCAGTACTTC; CDR3 protein: CAWSGRTGSVGEQYF
V gene: TRBV28; CDR3 length: 14; D gene: TRBD2; clone size: NA; J gene: TRBJ2-5; CDR3 DNA: TGTGCCAGCAGTCCCAGCGGGAGAGGAGAGACCCAGTACTTC; CDR3 protein: CASSPSGRGETQYF
V gene: TRBV7-2; CDR3 length: 14; D gene: TRBD1; clone size: NA; J gene: TRBJ1-4; CDR3 DNA: TGTGCCAGCAGCCCTGGACAGGTCCATGAAAAACTGTTTTTT; CDR3 protein: CASSPGQVHEKLFF
V gene: TRBV5-4; CDR3 length: 15; D gene: TRBD2; clone size: NA; J gene: TRBJ2-3; CDR3 DNA: TGTGCCAGCAGCCCTCGAGTGGGAGCGGGAGACACGCAGTATTTT; CDR3 protein: CASSPRVGAGDTQYF
V gene: TRBV4-2; CDR3 length: 16; D gene: NA; clone size: many; J gene: TRBJ2-1; CDR3 DNA: TGTGCCAGCAGCCAAGAGAGTAGCTGGTCCTACAATGAGCAGTTCTTC; CDR3 protein: CASSQESSWSYNEQFF
V gene: TRBV2; CDR3 length: 13; D gene: NA; clone size: NA; J gene: TRBJ2-7; CDR3 DNA: TGTGCCAGCAGTGAATCGGAGGGGCGCGAGCAGTACTTC; CDR3 protein: CASSESEGREQYF
V gene: TRBV4-3; CDR3 length: 17; D gene: NA; clone size: once; J gene: TRBJ2-5; CDR3 DNA: TGCGCCAGCAGCCAAGGAACAGGAGGGAGTAAGTTAAAGACCCAGTACTTC; CDR3 protein: CASSQGTGGSKLKTQYF
V gene: TRBV10-3; CDR3 length: 15; D gene: NA; clone size: few; J gene: TRBJ1-4; CDR3 DNA: TGTGCCATCAGTGGATCAGGGGTCCTCAATGAAAAACTGTTTTTT; CDR3 protein: CAISGSGVLNEKLFF
V gene: TRBV7-3; CDR3 length: 13; D gene: NA; clone size: NA; J gene: TRBJ2-1; CDR3 DNA: TGTGCCAGCAGCCCCATTATAAGCGGGCAGCAGTTCTTC; CDR3 protein: CASSPIISGQQFF
V gene: TRBV19; CDR3 length: 15; D gene: NA; clone size: few; J gene: TRBJ1-5; CDR3 DNA: TGTGCCAGTAGTATATGGTGGAGAGACGATCAGCCCCAGCATTTT; CDR3 protein: CASSIWWRDDQPQHF
V gene: TRBV5-4; CDR3 length: 15; D gene: TRBD1; clone size: NA; J gene: TRBJ2-1; CDR3 DNA: TGTGCCAGCAGCTTTACCGGGACAGGGTACAATGAGCAGTTCTTC; CDR3 protein: CASSFTGTGYNEQFF
V gene: TRBV6-6; CDR3 length: 14; D gene: NA; clone size: few; J gene: TRBJ2-3; CDR3 DNA: TGTGCCAGCAGCGACTTGGGTATTGCAGATACGCAGTATTTT; CDR3 protein: CASSDLGIADTQYF
V gene: TRBV15; CDR3 length: 13; D gene: NA; clone size: few; J gene: TRBJ1-2; CDR3 DNA: TGTGCCACCTCGGCCCGGGTAGCCTATGGCTACACCTTC; CDR3 protein: CATSARVAYGYTF
V gene: TRBV7-9; CDR3 length: 18; D gene: TRBD2; clone size: NA; J gene: TRBJ2-3; CDR3 DNA: TGTGCCATCCCCCCGCGGGGGGCGCTTGGAAGTTCGATAGATACGCAGTATTTT; CDR3 protein: CAIPPRGALGSSIDTQYF
V gene: TRBV7-3; CDR3 length: 13; D gene: NA; clone size: few; J gene: TRBJ1-1; CDR3 DNA: TGTGCCAGCAGCCTAGAGGTTTACACTGAAGCTTTCTTT; CDR3 protein: CASSLEVYTEAFF
V gene: TRBV18; CDR3 length: 17; D gene: NA; clone size: NA; J gene: TRBJ1-4; CDR3 DNA: TGTGCCAGCTCACCACGGCACCTCAGTCAATCTAATGAAAAACTGTTTTTT; CDR3 protein: CASSPRHLSQSNEKLFF
V gene: TRBV2; CDR3 length: 15; D gene: TRBD2; clone size: few; J gene: TRBJ2-2; CDR3 DNA: TGTGCCAGCAGTGAGGGGGGGTCGGACACCGGGGAGCTGTTTTTT; CDR3 protein: CASSEGGSDTGELFF
V gene: TRBV2; CDR3 length: 13; D gene: NA; clone size: few; J gene: TRBJ2-7; CDR3 DNA: TGTGCCAGCGAGGGTGTGGGAAGCTACGAGCAGTACTTC; CDR3 protein: CASEGVGSYEQYF
V gene: TRBV4-2; CDR3 length: 15; D gene: TRBD2; clone size: NA; J gene: TRBJ2-1; CDR3 DNA: TGTGCCAGCAGCCAAGACCTAGCGGGAGGGAAGGAGCAGTTCTTC; CDR3 protein: CASSQDLAGGKEQFF
V gene: TRBV10-3; CDR3 length: 13; D gene: TRBD1; clone size: NA; J gene: TRBJ1-5; CDR3 DNA: TGTGCCACTGGACAGGAAGGAAATCAGCCCCAGCATTTT; CDR3 protein: CATGQEGNQPQHF
V gene: TRBV5-4; CDR3 length: 15; D gene: NA; clone size: NA; J gene: TRBJ2-2; CDR3 DNA: TGTGCCAGCAGAGAGAGGGCCAGTCACACCGGGGAGCTGTTTTTT; CDR3 protein: CASRERASHTGELFF
V gene: TRBV6-1; CDR3 length: 15; D gene: TRBD2; clone size: few; J gene: TRBJ2-7; CDR3 DNA: TGTGCCAGCAGTGTCTCGTCTAGCGGTTCCTACGAGCAGTACTTC; CDR3 protein: CASSVSSSGSYEQYF
V gene: TRBV9; CDR3 length: 16; D gene: TRBD2; clone size: NA; J gene: TRBJ2-3; CDR3 DNA: TGTGCCAGCAGCGTAGGGGCCAGGGACTACACAGATACGCAGTATTTT; CDR3 protein: CASSVGARDYTDTQYF
V gene: TRBV18; CDR3 length: 15; D gene: NA; clone size: NA; J gene: TRBJ1-3; CDR3 DNA: TGTGCCAGCTCACCTGCGGTCCTCTCTGGAAACACCATATATTTT; CDR3 protein: CASSPAVLSGNTIYF
V gene: TRBV7-2; CDR3 length: 17; D gene: NA; clone size: few; J gene: TRBJ2-7; CDR3 DNA: TGTGCCAGCAGCTTAGCCCCCCCGGGACTCAAGGTGGGGGAGCAGTACTTC; CDR3 protein: CASSLAPPGLKVGEQYF
V gene: TRBV5-1; CDR3 length: 12; D gene: TRBD1; clone size: many; J gene: TRBJ2-3; CDR3 DNA: TGCGCCAGCAGCTCAGGGGGAGATACGCAGTATTTT; CDR3 protein: CASSSGGDTQYF
V gene: TRBV9; CDR3 length: 15; D gene: NA; clone size: many; J gene: TRBJ2-2; CDR3 DNA: TGTGCCAGCAGCGTAGGTCACAGAAACACCGGGGAGCTGTTTTTT; CDR3 protein: CASSVGHRNTGELFF
V gene: TRBV29-1; CDR3 length: 12; D gene: TRBD1; clone size: NA; J gene: TRBJ2-5; CDR3 DNA: TGCAGCGTTGAAGGCAGGGGGGAGACCCAGTACTTC; CDR3 protein: CSVEGRGETQYF
V gene: TRBV2; CDR3 length: 13; D gene: NA; clone size: NA; J gene: TRBJ2-1; CDR3 DNA: TGTGCCAGCAGTGAAATTCTAGCCCATGAGCAGTTCTTC; CDR3 protein: CASSEILAHEQFF
V gene: TRBV15; CDR3 length: 14; D gene: NA; clone size: few; J gene: TRBJ2-7; CDR3 DNA: TGTGCCACCAGCAGTCAGCAGGGGCCCTACGAGCAGTACTTC; CDR3 protein: CATSSQQGPYEQYF
V gene: TRBV30; CDR3 length: 11; D gene: NA; clone size: few; J gene: TRBJ1-1; CDR3 DNA: TGTGCCGGCAGCGGACAGATCGAAGCTTTCTTT; CDR3 protein: CAGSGQIEAFF
V gene: TRBV18; CDR3 length: 13; D gene: NA; clone size: NA; J gene: TRBJ2-7; CDR3 DNA: TGTGCCAGCTCACCGGACAAATCTTCCGAGCAGTACTTC; CDR3 protein: CASSPDKSSEQYF
V gene: TRBV4-2; CDR3 length: 16; D gene: NA; clone size: NA; J gene: TRBJ1-4; CDR3 DNA: TGTGCCAGCAGCCAAGGGTCCAGCAGGGGCGAGGAAAAACTGTTTTTT; CDR3 protein: CASSQGSSRGEEKLFF
V gene: TRBV9; CDR3 length: 15; D gene: NA; clone size: once; J gene: TRBJ2-5; CDR3 DNA: TGTGCCAGCAGCCCCCTAGGGAGGAACCAAGAGACCCAGTACTTC; CDR3 protein: CASSPLGRNQETQYF
V gene: TRBV19; CDR3 length: 16; D gene: TRBD2; clone size: few; J gene: TRBJ2-2; CDR3 DNA: TGTGCCAGTACCCCCCGGCGGGAGGTGTACACCGGGGAGCTGTTTTTT; CDR3 protein: CASTPRREVYTGELFF
V gene: TRBV9; CDR3 length: 15; D gene: TRBD2; clone size: few; J gene: TRBJ2-2; CDR3 DNA: TGTGCCAGCAGCAAGCGGGAGGGCCGGAACGGGGAGCTGTTTTTT; CDR3 protein: CASSKREGRNGELFF
V gene: TRBV28; CDR3 length: 14; D gene: TRBD1; clone size: many; J gene: TRBJ2-7; CDR3 DNA: TGTGCCAGCAGGTTGACAGGGGAATCCTACGAGCAGTACTTC; CDR3 protein: CASRLTGESYEQYF
V gene: TRBV4-2; CDR3 length: 18; D gene: NA; clone size: few; J gene: TRBJ2-1; CDR3 DNA: TGTGCCAGCAGCCAAGCCGGACAAGGAGGGACAGACTACAATGAGCAGTTCTTC; CDR3 protein: CASSQAGQGGTDYNEQFF
V gene: TRBV28; CDR3 length: 15; D gene: TRBD1; clone size: NA; J gene: TRBJ2-1; CDR3 DNA: TGTGCCAGCAGCCTGACAGGGGGCTCCTACAATGAGCAGTTCTTC; CDR3 protein: CASSLTGGSYNEQFF
V gene: TRBV18; CDR3 length: 13; D gene: TRBD1; clone size: few; J gene: TRBJ2-7; CDR3 DNA: TGTGCCAGCTCCCTCAGACAGGGAAGCGAGCAGTACTTC; CDR3 protein: CASSLRQGSEQYF
V gene: TRBV29-1; CDR3 length: 14; D gene: NA; clone size: NA; J gene: TRBJ2-3; CDR3 DNA: TGCAGCGTTGATAGCAGAACTAGCACAGATACGCAGTATTTT; CDR3 protein: CSVDSRTSTDTQYF
V gene: TRBV19; CDR3 length: 14; D gene: TRBD2; clone size: few; J gene: TRBJ2-1; CDR3 DNA: TGTGCCAGTTCCTATAGCGGGAGGTACAATGAGCAGTTCTTC; CDR3 protein: CASSYSGRYNEQFF
V gene: TRBV28; CDR3 length: 17; D gene: NA; clone size: few; J gene: TRBJ2-1; CDR3 DNA: TGTGCCAGCACTTCCCCGGCGGGGGCGGCGGGATACAATGAGCAGTTCTTC; CDR3 protein: CASTSPAGAAGYNEQFF
V gene: TRBV27; CDR3 length: 15; D gene: TRBD2; clone size: NA; J gene: TRBJ2-1; CDR3 DNA: TGTGCCAGCAGTAATCTAGCGGGATACTACAATGAGCAGTTCTTC; CDR3 protein: CASSNLAGYYNEQFF
V gene: TRBV18; CDR3 length: 15; D gene: NA; clone size: few; J gene: TRBJ2-2; CDR3 DNA: TGTGCCAGCTCGCCGAGTACGGGAGTAACCGGGGAGCTGTTTTTT; CDR3 protein: CASSPSTGVTGELFF
V gene: TRBV7-2; CDR3 length: 17; D gene: NA; clone size: few; J gene: TRBJ1-2; CDR3 DNA: TGTGCCAGCAGCATAACCCTGCAGGGTGAGGCTAACTATGGCTACACCTTC; CDR3 protein: CASSITLQGEANYGYTF
V gene: TRBV7-9; CDR3 length: 14; D gene: TRBD2; clone size: many; J gene: TRBJ2-7; CDR3 DNA: TGTGCCAGCAGCTACATTGGGAGGGAGAACGAGCAGTACTTC; CDR3 protein: CASSYIGRENEQYF
V gene: TRBV29-1; CDR3 length: 14; D gene: NA; clone size: NA; J gene: TRBJ2-1; CDR3 DNA: TGCAGCGTTGGTCCACCCAGCTCCTACAATGAGCAGTTCTTC; CDR3 protein: CSVGPPSSYNEQFF
V gene: TRBV29-1; CDR3 length: 15; D gene: TRBD2; clone size: many; J gene: TRBJ2-7; CDR3 DNA: TGCAGCGTTGTCAGGACTAGCGGGAGTTCCTACGAGCAGTACTTC; CDR3 protein: CSVVRTSGSSYEQYF
V gene: TRBV5-4; CDR3 length: 14; D gene: NA; clone size: few; J gene: TRBJ2-5; CDR3 DNA: TGTGCCAGCAGCGACGGGATGAGTGGAGAGACCCAGTACTTC; CDR3 protein: CASSDGMSGETQYF
V gene: TRBV4-1; CDR3 length: 16; D gene: TRBD2; clone size: few; J gene: TRBJ2-3; CDR3 DNA: TGCGCCAGCAGCCAAGACGGCGGGGGTAGCACAGATACGCAGTATTTT; CDR3 protein: CASSQDGGGSTDTQYF
V gene: TRBV7-2; CDR3 length: 17; D gene: NA; clone size: NA; J gene: TRBJ2-3; CDR3 DNA: TGTGCCAGCAGCTTAGAGAGGTGGCAGGCACTAGCAGATACGCAGTATTTT; CDR3 protein: CASSLERWQALADTQYF
V gene: TRBV19; CDR3 length: 15; D gene: NA; clone size: NA; J gene: TRBJ2-7; CDR3 DNA: TGTGCCAGTAGAAGGACTCACACCTCCTACTACGAGCAGTACTTC; CDR3 protein: CASRRTHTSYYEQYF
V gene: TRBV18; CDR3 length: 16; D gene: NA; clone size: few; J gene: TRBJ1-5; CDR3 DNA: TGTGCCAGCTCACCACCAGGGGTAGGGAGCAATCAGCCCCAGCATTTT; CDR3 protein: CASSPPGVGSNQPQHF
V gene: TRBV30; CDR3 length: 15; D gene: NA; clone size: many; J gene: TRBJ2-5; CDR3 DNA: TGTGCCTGGAGCCCCAGGAGAGGAGGGCAAGAGACCCAGTACTTC; CDR3 protein: CAWSPRRGGQETQYF